Described below is a single T cell receptor beta chain sequence and its context. Its antigen is unidentified. Time point given: persistent/refractory GD, antithyroid drugs over 5 years with positive TRAb. After RNA was extracted from PBMCs, the TCR library was made from it. Arm-PCR of CDR3 regions and iRepertoire HTBI primers were used to build TCR beta libraries. TCRdb fed the multiplex PCR reads into MiXCR, producing one record per CDR3 protein. The sample holds about 460,000 distinct CDR3 sequences, around a fifth seen once. The sample is drawn from a study of regulatory T cells in long-lasting Graves disease. General study points: Persistent patients shared more public clonotypes (under 3,000) than newly diagnosed patients (about 1,000).

This CDR3 spans 14 amino acids. The ends were cut back, 0 bases at V and 5 bases at J, with 7 bases in the middle. Germline CDR1 MNHNY, CDR2 SVGAGI (reference sequence). This specimen was peripheral blood mononuclear cells (PBMCs), taken when the disease was refractory, from a patient treated with antithyroid drugs. This TCR derives from a female donor with Graves disease. J is TRBJ1-4 and V is TRBV6-6; D call uncertain. The CDR3 sequence: CASSYSDENEKLFF. The CDR3 DNA follows: TGTGCCAGCAGTTACTCGGATGAAAATGAAAAACTGTTTTTT.